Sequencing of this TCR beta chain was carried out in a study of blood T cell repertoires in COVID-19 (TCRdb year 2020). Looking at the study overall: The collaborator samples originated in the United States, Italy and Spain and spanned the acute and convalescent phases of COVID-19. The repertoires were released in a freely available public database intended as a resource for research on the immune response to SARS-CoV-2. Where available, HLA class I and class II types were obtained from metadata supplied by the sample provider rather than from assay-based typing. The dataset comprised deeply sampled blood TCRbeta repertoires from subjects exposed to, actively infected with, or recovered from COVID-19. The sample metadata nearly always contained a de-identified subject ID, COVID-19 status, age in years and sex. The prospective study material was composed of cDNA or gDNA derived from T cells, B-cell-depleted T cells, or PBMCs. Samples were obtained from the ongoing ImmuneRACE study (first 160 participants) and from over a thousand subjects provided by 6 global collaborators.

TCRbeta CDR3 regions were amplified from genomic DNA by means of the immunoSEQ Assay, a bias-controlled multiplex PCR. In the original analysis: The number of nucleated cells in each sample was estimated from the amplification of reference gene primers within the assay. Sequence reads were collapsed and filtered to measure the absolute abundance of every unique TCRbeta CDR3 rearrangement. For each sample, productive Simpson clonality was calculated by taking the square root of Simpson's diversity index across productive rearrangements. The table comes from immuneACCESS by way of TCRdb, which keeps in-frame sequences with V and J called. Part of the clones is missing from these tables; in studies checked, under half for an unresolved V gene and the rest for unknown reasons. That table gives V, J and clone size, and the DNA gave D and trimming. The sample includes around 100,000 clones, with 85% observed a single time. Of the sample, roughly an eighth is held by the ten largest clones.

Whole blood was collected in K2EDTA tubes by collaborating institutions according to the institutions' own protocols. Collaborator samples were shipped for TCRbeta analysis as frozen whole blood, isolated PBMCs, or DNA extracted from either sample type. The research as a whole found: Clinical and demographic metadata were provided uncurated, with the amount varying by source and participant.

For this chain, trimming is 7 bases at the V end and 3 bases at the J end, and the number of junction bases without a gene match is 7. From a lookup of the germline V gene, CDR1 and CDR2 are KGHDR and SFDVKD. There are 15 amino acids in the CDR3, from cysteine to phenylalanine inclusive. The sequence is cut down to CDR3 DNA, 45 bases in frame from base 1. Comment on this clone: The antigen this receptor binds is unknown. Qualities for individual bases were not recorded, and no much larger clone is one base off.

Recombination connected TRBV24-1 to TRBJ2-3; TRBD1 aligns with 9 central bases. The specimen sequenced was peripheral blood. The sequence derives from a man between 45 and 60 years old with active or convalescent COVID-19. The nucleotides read TGTGCCACCAGCTATACGACAGGGGGGACAGATACGCAGTATTTT. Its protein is CATSYTTGGTDTQYF.